Shown below are 4 T cell receptor beta chains from a single sample sequenced in a study of technical replicates of blood from several donors. Using immunoSEQ multiplex PCR, the repertoire was profiled, and TCRdb retains in-frame clones only, with some absent. The profile shows tens of thousands of clones, 93% of them singletons. The specimen was T cells isolated from PBMCs. The receptors were sampled from a human donor in good health.

The chain is built from TRBV27 and TRBJ1-4, with D unresolved. Trimming removed 6 bases at V and 0 bases at J, with 11 bases between. The CDR3 is 15 amino acids. Per germline, CDR1 MNHEY and CDR2 SMNVEV (reference sequence). In nucleotides, the CDR3 is TGTGCCAGCAGCCCGAATACTGCAACTAATGAAAAACTGTTTTTT. This translates into CASSPNTATNEKLFF.

The chain is built from TRBV6-1 and TRBJ1-1; D is perhaps TRBD1 (6 bases). Trimming took 2 bases from V and 6 from J, leaving 16 bases between them. This CDR3 has 15 amino acids. The germline V gene encodes CDR1 MNHNS and CDR2 SASEGT. Written as DNA, the CDR3 is TGTGCCAGCAGTGAATTAGGGGGTGTGGGGCCTGAAGCTTTCTTT. Encoded protein: CASSELGGVGPEAFF.

The sample holds a few counts of this clone. The CDR3 spells CASSLNSYSPLHF. CDR3 bases: TGTGCCAGCAGCTTAAACAGTTATTCACCCCTCCACTTT. The chain carries TRBV11-1 and TRBJ1-6, with D hard to call. CDR3 size: 13 residues. The V gene's germline CDR1 is SGHAT and CDR2 FQDESV (reference sequence). The V and J ends lost 2 bases and 8 bases respectively, with 7 bases between them. Full variable domain (rest looked up from reference TRBV11-1 and TRBJ1-6): EAEVAQSPRYKITEKSQAVAFWCDPISGHATLYWYRQILGQGPELLVQFQDESVVDDSQLPKDRFSAERLKGVDSTLKIQPAELGDSAMYLCASSLNSYSPLHFGNGTRLTVT.

This chain joins TRBV28 and TRBJ2-1; TRBD1 agrees at 8 bases. The J segment lost 9 bases and the V segment lost 6 bases, leaving 13 bases of the junction unmatched. This CDR3 is built from 15 residues. In germline, CDR1 is MDHEN, CDR2 SYDVKM. In DNA form, the CDR3 reads TGTGCCAGCAGGCATGGACAGGGAGGAGGTAGTGAGCAGTTCTTC. This gives the protein CASRHGQGGGSEQFF.